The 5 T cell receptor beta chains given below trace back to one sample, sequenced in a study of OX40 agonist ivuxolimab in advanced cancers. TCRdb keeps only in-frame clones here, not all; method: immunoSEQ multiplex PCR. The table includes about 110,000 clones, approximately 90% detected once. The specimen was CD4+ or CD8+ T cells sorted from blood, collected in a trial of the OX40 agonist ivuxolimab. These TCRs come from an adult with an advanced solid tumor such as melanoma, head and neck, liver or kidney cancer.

Here the CDR3 reads CASRGRTEGRTDTQYF. CDR3 sequence (DNA): TGTGCCAGCAGGGGACGTACGGAGGGTCGGACAGATACGCAGTATTTT. The chain links TRBV11-3 to TRBJ2-3; possibly TRBD2 for D (6 bases). V lost 6 bases to trimming and J lost 3 bases, with 19 bases between them. Germline assignment: CDR1 SGHNT and CDR2 YENEEA. CDR3 size: 16 residues.

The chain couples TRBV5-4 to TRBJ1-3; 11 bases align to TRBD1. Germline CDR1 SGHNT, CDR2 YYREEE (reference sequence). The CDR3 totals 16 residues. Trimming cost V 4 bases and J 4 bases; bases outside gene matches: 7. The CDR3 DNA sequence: TGTGCCAGCAGCCACTTTGGACAGGGGGCAGGAAACACCATATATTTT. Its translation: CASSHFGQGAGNTIYF.

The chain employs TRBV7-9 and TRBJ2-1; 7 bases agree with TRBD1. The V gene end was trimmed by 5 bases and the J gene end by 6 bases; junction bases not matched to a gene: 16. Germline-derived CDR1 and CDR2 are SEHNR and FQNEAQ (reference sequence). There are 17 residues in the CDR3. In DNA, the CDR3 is TGTGCCAGCAGCCCTTTTGGACAGGTCCTACGTCTCAATGAGCAGTTCTTC. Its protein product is CASSPFGQVLRLNEQFF.

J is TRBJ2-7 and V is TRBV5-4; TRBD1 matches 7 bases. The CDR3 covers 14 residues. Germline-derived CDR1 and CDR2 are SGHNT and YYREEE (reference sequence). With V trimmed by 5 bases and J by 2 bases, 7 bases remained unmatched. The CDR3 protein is CASSPGGPAYEQYF. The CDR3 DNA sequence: TGTGCCAGCAGTCCAGGGGGTCCGGCCTACGAGCAGTACTTC.

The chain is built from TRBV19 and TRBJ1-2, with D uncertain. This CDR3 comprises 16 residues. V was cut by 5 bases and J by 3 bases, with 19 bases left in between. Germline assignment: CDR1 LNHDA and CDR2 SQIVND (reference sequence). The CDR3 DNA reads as TGTGCCAGTAGTCCCGGATCTCACGCGGGCTACTATGGCTACACCTTC. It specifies CASSPGSHAGYYGYTF.